This T cell receptor (beta chain) was sequenced in a study of tumor and adjacent non-tumor tissue in lung cancer. Three rounds of nested PCR, following a modified ARM-PCR protocol, produced the TCRbeta library. TCRdb redid the calling of the multiplex PCR reads with MiXCR, one entry per CDR3 protein. Of about 90,000 distinct CDR3 sequences listed, approximately 57% are singletons. Findings of the study overall: Shorter survival was associated with higher TCR diversity in tumors.

Many counts were recorded for this clonotype. The antigen is not known. No cell sorting was done before RNA was extracted from the tissue. The TCR sequence derives from a man aged 70 or older with non-small cell lung cancer. Sequenced input: lung tumor tissue.

CDR3 sequence reads: CASSRTPGQGQPQHF. The DNA for the CDR3 is TGTGCCAGCAGTCGAACCCCCGGACAGGGGCAGCCCCAGCATTTT. The chain carries TRBV6-2 or TRBV6-3 and TRBJ1-5; the match to TRBD1 covers 9 bases. This CDR3 spans 15 amino acids. After removal of 5 bases from V and 7 bases from J, the junction contained 9 bases not matched to a gene. Germline assignment: CDR1 MNHEY and CDR2 SVGEGT.